The TCR beta chain under discussion was sequenced for a study of blood T cell repertoires in COVID-19. About the research overall: Sites in the United States, Italy and Spain provided acute and convalescent COVID-19 samples. Sample material is recorded as cDNA or gDNA derived from T cells, B-cell-depleted T cells, or PBMCs.

As originally analysed: Nucleated cell counts were estimated from reference gene primer amplification. Assay: immunoSEQ multiplex PCR; the TCRdb copy retains only in-frame clones and omits some. Clone size and the V and J calls come from that table; the DNA yielded D and trimming. This repertoire shows 390,000 or so clones, 90% found once; its top ten account for 6.5% to 8%. CDR3 length equals 14 residues. J lost 4 bases, V lost 3 bases, and 2 bases had no gene match. Germline V gene lookup returns CDR1 MNHEY and CDR2 SVGAGI. Notes on this clone: The identical CDR3 is also encoded by other nucleotide sequences in the sample.

The chain combines TRBV6-5 with TRBJ1-3; the match to TRBD1 covers 8 bases. The sequencing input was peripheral blood. The TCR sequence derives from a man aged 18 to 29 with active or convalescent COVID-19. CDR3 nucleotides: TGTGCCAGCAGTTATGGGACAGGCGGAAACACCATATATTTT. It translates to CASSYGTGGNTIYF.